This T cell receptor beta chain originates from a study of blood T cell repertoires in COVID-19. Study at large: The United States, Italy and Spain were the sources of the acute and convalescent COVID-19 samples. T cells, B-cell-depleted T cells, or PBMCs provided the cDNA or gDNA that served as material.

The CDR3 has 15 amino acids. The trim removed 4 bases at V and 1 base at J, leaving 3 bases unmatched. Germline V gene lookup returns CDR1 SGHTA and CDR2 FQGNSA. Per the authors' pipeline: By means of reference gene primer amplification, nucleated cell counts were estimated. The protocol was immunoSEQ multiplex PCR, while the TCRdb copy is restricted to in-frame clones and leaves out a portion. Clone size and V and J calls were adopted from that table, with D and trimming inferred from the DNA. The sample has approximately 260,000 clones; roughly 80% are singletons. The TCR was taken from a woman aged 80 or older with acute or convalescent COVID-19. Sequencing was performed on peripheral blood. J is TRBJ1-1 and V is TRBV7-2; 10 bases align to TRBD1. CDR3: CASSSRQGANTEAFF. The CDR3 bases are TGTGCCAGCAGCTCGAGACAGGGGGCGAACACTGAAGCTTTCTTT.